The clone carrying this TCR beta chain was seen only a few times. This sample is part of a study of graft-versus-host responses after intestinal transplantation. Broader study findings: Recipient marrow held GvH clones, some first seen in ileum or blood.

CDR3 size: 22 residues. Once the reaction had ended, proliferating CFSE-low CD3+CD4+ and CD3+CD8+ responders were sorted. TCRdb's table, derived via immunoSEQ multiplex PCR, lists solely in-frame clones and lacks some. Among some 25,000 clones listed, 35% to 50% were seen once. The sequencing here drew on alloreactive CD4+ T cells from a mixed lymphocyte reaction culture, taken before intestinal transplant. The subset is: CFSE-low proliferating T cells sorted from approximately 6-day pre-transplant mixed lymphocyte reaction (GvH or HvG direction). The chain uses TRBV21-1 and TRBJ1-2; TRBD1 is the table's D call and was not checked against the DNA. TRBV21-1 is an annotated pseudogene. The clonotype originates from a human patient who received an intestinal transplant. The CDR3 sequence is CASSKASWHSCSPVYPYYGYTF. The CDR3 region has the DNA TGTGCCAGCAGCAAAGCATCATGGCACAGCTGTTCGCCAGTATACCCCTATTATGGCTACACCTTC.